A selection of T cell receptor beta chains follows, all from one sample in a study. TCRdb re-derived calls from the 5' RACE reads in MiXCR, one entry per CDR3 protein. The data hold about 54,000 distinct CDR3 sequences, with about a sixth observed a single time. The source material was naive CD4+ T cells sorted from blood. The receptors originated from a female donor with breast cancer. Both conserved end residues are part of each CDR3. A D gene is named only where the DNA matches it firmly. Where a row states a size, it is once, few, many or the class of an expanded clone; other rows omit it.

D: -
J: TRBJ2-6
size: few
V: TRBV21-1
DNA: TGTGCCAGCAGCAAATGCGACAGCTCTGGGGCCAACGTCCTGACTTTC
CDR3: CASSKCDSSGANVLTF

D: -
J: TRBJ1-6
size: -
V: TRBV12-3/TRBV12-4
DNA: TGTGCCAGCAGTCAGGGACAAGATAATTCACCCCTCCACTTT
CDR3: CASSQGQDNSPLHF

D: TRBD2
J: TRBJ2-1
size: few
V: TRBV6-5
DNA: TGTGCCAGCAGCCGACTAGCGGGAGTAGTAAATGAGCAGTTCTTC
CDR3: CASSRLAGVVNEQFF

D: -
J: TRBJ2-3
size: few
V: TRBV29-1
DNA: TGCAGCGTACAGACGGATACAGATACGCAGTATTTT
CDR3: CSVQTDTDTQYF

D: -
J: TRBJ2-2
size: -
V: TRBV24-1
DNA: TGTGCCACCAGGACTAATACGAACACCGGGGGGCTGTTTTTT
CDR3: CATRTNTNTGGLFF

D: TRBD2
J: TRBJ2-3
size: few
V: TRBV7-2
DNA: TGTGCCAGCAGCCAACAAGCGGGAGTGGGCACAGATACGCAGTATTTT
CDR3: CASSQQAGVGTDTQYF

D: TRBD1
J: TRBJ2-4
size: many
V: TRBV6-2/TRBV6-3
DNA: TGTGCCAGCAGCTCCGACAGGGCAATGACAAGAAACATTCAGTACTTC
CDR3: CASSSDRAMTRNIQYF

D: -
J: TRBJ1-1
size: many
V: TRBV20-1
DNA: TGCAGTGCTAGGACAGCGGTGTCGACTGAAGCTTTCTTT
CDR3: CSARTAVSTEAFF

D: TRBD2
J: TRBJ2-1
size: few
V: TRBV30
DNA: TGTGCCTGGTGGACTAGCGGGTACAATGAGCAGTTCTTC
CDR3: CAWWTSGYNEQFF

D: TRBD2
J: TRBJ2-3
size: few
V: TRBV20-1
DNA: TGCAGTGCTAGAGATCTCTTGGTAGCGGGCGCGAGCACAGATACGCAGTATTTT
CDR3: CSARDLLVAGASTDTQYF

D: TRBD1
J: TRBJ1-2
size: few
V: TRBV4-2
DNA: TGTGCCAGCAGCCAAAGGCGGGACAGGGGGTTTGGCTACACCTTC
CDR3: CASSQRRDRGFGYTF

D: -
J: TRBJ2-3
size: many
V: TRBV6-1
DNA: TGTGCCAGCACCCCTCCGGGACATGGGTTAGGTACGCAGTATTTT
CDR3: CASTPPGHGLGTQYF

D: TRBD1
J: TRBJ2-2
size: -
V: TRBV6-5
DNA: TGTGCCAGCAGGGCGGACAGGACGAACACCGGGGAGCTGTTTTTT
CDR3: CASRADRTNTGELFF

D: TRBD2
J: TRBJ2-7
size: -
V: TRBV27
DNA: TGTGCCAGCAGTTCCTTAGCGGGAGGGTTCGAGCAGTACTTC
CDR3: CASSSLAGGFEQYF

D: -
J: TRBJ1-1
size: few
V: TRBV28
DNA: TGTGCCAGCATCCAAACGGGGACACCCGCTTTCTTT
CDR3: CASIQTGTPAFF

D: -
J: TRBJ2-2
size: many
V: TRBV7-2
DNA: TGTGCCAGCAGCTTAGGTTCTGGCGGGGTTATCACCGGGGAGCTGTTTTTT
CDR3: CASSLGSGGVITGELFF

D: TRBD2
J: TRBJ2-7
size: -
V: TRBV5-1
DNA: TGCGCCAGCAGCACCAGCGGGGGGGGTCCCTACGAGCAGTACTTC
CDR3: CASSTSGGGPYEQYF

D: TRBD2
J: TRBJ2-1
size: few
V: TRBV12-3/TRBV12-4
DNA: TGTGCCAGCAGTTTGACTAGCGGGGTGGAGCAGTTCTTC
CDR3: CASSLTSGVEQFF

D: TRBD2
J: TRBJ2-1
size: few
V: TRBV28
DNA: TGTGCCAGCGAGGGGGTTGTGACTAGCGGGAGTAATGAGCAGTTCTTC
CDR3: CASEGVVTSGSNEQFF